The 25 T cell receptor beta chains presented below share a single source sample, sequenced in a study of CXCR3-negative and CXCR3-positive naive CD8 T cells. Antigen specificity for these receptors is unknown. Points from the study as a whole: A higher hydrophobicity marked the TRB CDR3s of CXCR3-positive naive cells versus CXCR3-negative naive cells.

Each TRB cDNA library was prepared by 5' RACE (with UMI labels). TCRdb reprocessed the 5' RACE reads and reports one entry per CDR3 protein, with no DNA. Its table records under 75,000 distinct CDR3 sequences. Sequenced sample: naive CXCR3+ CD8+ T cells from blood. The subset: CD45RO-CCR7+CD27+CD95- naive CD8+ T cells expressing CXCR3 (TNR3+). These receptors were taken from a human donor in good health. Some clones in this sample may be carry-over from other donors' samples.

The genes are TRBV9 and TRBJ2-1; TCRdb picks TRBD2, but there is no DNA to check that call. The V gene's germline CDR1 is SGDLS and CDR2 YYNGEE. The CDR3 extends over 16 amino acids. The CDR3 here is CASSPATRTSGAEQFF.

This chain links TRBV20-1 with TRBJ1-5; TCRdb gives TRBD1 as the D gene, but with no DNA this cannot be confirmed. Germline values: CDR1 DFQATT, CDR2 SNEGSKA (reference sequence). This CDR3 spans 15 amino acids. CDR3 residues: CSARGDGEGSQPQHF.

The V and J genes are TRBV6-5 and TRBJ2-4; the D call of TRBD2 rests on TCRdb alone, since no DNA is present to check it. CDR1 MNHEY and CDR2 SVGAGI come from the germline V gene. The CDR3 sequence is 13 residues long. CDR3 sequence: CAATQGLGNIQYF.

The chain links TRBV2 to TRBJ2-1; TCRdb returns TRBD2, unconfirmable since there is no DNA. The germline V gene has CDR1 SNHLY and CDR2 FYNNEI. The length of the CDR3 is 17 residues. The CDR3 reads CASSEVSLAGGVDEQFF.

CDR3 sequence: CASSQQGPGNTIYF. The chain links TRBV14 to TRBJ1-3; TCRdb returns TRBD1, unconfirmable since there is no DNA. Germline lookup yields CDR1 SGHDN and CDR2 FVKESK. The CDR3 spans 14 residues.

The chain couples TRBV10-3 to TRBJ2-7; TCRdb proposes TRBD1, but this gene call is untestable without DNA. Germline CDR1 and CDR2: ENHRY and SYGVKD. The length of the CDR3 is 15 residues. CDR3 sequence reads: CAISLTGTGSYEQYF.

The chain couples TRBV6-1 to TRBJ2-1; TCRdb's D call of TRBD2 is untestable without DNA. This CDR3 is built from 15 residues. CDR1 is MNHNS and CDR2 is SASEGT in the germline V gene. This CDR3 is CASTTRGGTYNEQFF.

CDR3 loop: CASSLGGFGNSPLHF. This rearrangement joins TRBV11-2 to TRBJ1-6; TCRdb picks TRBD1, but there is no DNA to check that call. CDR1 and CDR2 (germline): SGHAT, FQNNGV. This CDR3 region has 15 residues.

V and J are TRBV12-3 or TRBV12-4 and TRBJ2-3; absent DNA, TCRdb's TRBD2 call cannot be checked. CDR3 length: 16 amino acids. CDR3: CASSSPLAGGPDTQYF.

The gene calls are TRBV4-3 and TRBJ2-6. The length of the CDR3 is 16 residues. Looked up from germline, CDR1 is LGHNA and CDR2 is YSLEER. This CDR3 reads CASSQDGVSGANVLTF.

The chain employs TRBV28 and TRBJ2-5; absent DNA, TCRdb's TRBD2 call cannot be checked. CDR3 length equals 19 residues. The germline gives CDR1 MDHEN, CDR2 SYDVKM. CDR3 region: CASSLYPKTSGGHKETQYF.

The rearrangement uses TRBV5-6 and TRBJ1-1. Germline CDR1 is SGHDT and CDR2 is YYEEEE. The CDR3 is 14 amino acids. The CDR3 protein is CASSLGLGPTEAFF.

V usage is TRBV9 and J usage is TRBJ2-7. CDR3 length: 13 residues. CDR1 is SGDLS, CDR2 YYNGEE, per germline. CDR3 region: CASSVTPTYEQYF.

The chain is built from TRBV27 and TRBJ2-1; as DNA is missing, the TRBD2 call by TCRdb cannot be tested. Germline V CDR1 and CDR2: MNHEY, SMNVEV (reference sequence). CDR3 size: 15 residues. The CDR3 is CASSLSASTRGEQFF.

This chain connects TRBV7-2 to TRBJ1-1; TCRdb reports TRBD1, a call that lacks DNA to check it against. Per germline, CDR1 SGHTA and CDR2 FQGNSA. The CDR3 extends over 15 amino acids. The CDR3 sequence: CASSSGLGMVTEAFF.

J is TRBJ1-2 and V is TRBV4-2. Germline V gives CDR1 LGHNA, CDR2 YNFKEQ. The CDR3 loop spans 11 amino acids. CDR3 sequence reads: CASSHDYGYTF.

The rearrangement links TRBV6-5 to TRBJ1-2; the TCRdb D gene call, TRBD1, has no DNA to confirm it. The CDR3 sequence is 14 residues long. CDR1 and CDR2 from the germline V gene are MNHEY and SVGAGI. The CDR3 region is CASAVRGFHYGYTF.

The rearrangement joins TRBV29-1 to TRBJ1-4; TCRdb's assignment of TRBD1 cannot be checked, as there is no DNA. Per the germline V gene, CDR1 is SQVTM and CDR2 is ANQGSEA. The CDR3 consists of 15 residues. CDR3 in amino acids: CSVEAPGQGVEKLFF.

The V and J genes are TRBV11-3 and TRBJ1-1; TCRdb's D call, TRBD1, is unchecked because there is no DNA. The CDR3 contains 12 residues. The germline CDR1 and CDR2 sequences are SGHNT and YENEEA. CDR3 in amino acids: CASSLGHHEAFF.

V is TRBV9 and J is TRBJ2-7. The CDR3 has 13 amino acids. The germline V gene encodes CDR1 SGDLS and CDR2 YYNGEE. The CDR3 protein is CASSVVFSYEQYF.

The chain has TRBV29-1 and TRBJ2-3; TCRdb indicates TRBD2, and absent DNA this call remains unverified. Germline assignment: CDR1 SQVTM and CDR2 ANQGSEA. CDR3 length equals 14 residues. CDR3 protein: CSARTSGRTDTQYF.

The CDR3 sequence: CASSSFGEQFF. This chain uses TRBV27 with TRBJ2-1. The germline V gene encodes CDR1 MNHEY and CDR2 SMNVEV (reference sequence). CDR3 length: 11 residues.

The chain recombines TRBV28 with TRBJ1-6; the D call from TCRdb, TRBD1, cannot be confirmed without DNA. Germline V gene lookup returns CDR1 MDHEN and CDR2 SYDVKM. The CDR3 extends over 13 amino acids. The CDR3 protein is CASERTGNSPLHF. The full variable domain, its missing parts supplied by reference TRBV28 and TRBJ1-6, is DVKVTQSSRYLVKRTGEKVFLECVQDMDHENMFWYRQDPGLGLRLIYFSYDVKMKEKGDIPEGYSVSREKKERFSLILESASTNQTSMYLCASERTGNSPLHFGNGTRLTVT.

The CDR3 here is CASSWEGEQYF. This chain connects TRBV27 to TRBJ2-7; TCRdb names TRBD1, which stays unverified in the absence of DNA. Germline CDR1 is MNHEY and CDR2 is SMNVEV (reference sequence). CDR3 length: 11 residues.

The V gene is TRBV28, the J gene TRBJ2-7. The CDR3 length is 12 residues. CDR1 and CDR2 from the germline V gene are MDHEN and SYDVKM. The CDR3 is CASSPSVREQYF. Supplemented by reference TRBV28 and TRBJ2-7, the full variable domain reads DVKVTQSSRYLVKRTGEKVFLECVQDMDHENMFWYRQDPGLGLRLIYFSYDVKMKEKGDIPEGYSVSREKKERFSLILESASTNQTSMYLCASSPSVREQYFGPGTRLTVT.